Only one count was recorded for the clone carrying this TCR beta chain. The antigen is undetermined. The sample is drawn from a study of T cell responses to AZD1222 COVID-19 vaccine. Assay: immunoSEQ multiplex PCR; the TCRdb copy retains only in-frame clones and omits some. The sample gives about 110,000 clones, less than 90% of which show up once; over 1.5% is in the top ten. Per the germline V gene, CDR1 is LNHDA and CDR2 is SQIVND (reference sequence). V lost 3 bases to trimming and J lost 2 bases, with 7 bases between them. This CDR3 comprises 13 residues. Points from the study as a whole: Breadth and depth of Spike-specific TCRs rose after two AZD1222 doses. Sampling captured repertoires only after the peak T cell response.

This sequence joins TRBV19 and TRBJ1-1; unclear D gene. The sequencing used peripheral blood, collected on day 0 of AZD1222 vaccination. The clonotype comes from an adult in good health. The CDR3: CASSMSTNTEAFF. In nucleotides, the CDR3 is TGTGCCAGTAGTATGTCCACCAACACTGAAGCTTTCTTT.